This TCR beta chain emerged from a study of cytomegalovirus exposure and HLA in healthy donors. Study-wide background: It was reported in a later analysis that the same platform had been used for the 120 validation repertoires as for the approximately 670 first-cohort repertoires.

In germline, CDR1 is MGHDK, CDR2 SYGVNS. This CDR3 spans 13 amino acids. The J segment lost 9 bases and the V segment lost 1 base, leaving 3 bases of the junction unmatched. This table comes from immunoSEQ multiplex PCR, and its TCRdb copy is limited to in-frame clones, with some not included. The repertoire holds roughly 130,000 clones, with 88% as singletons. General study results and limits: Cytomegalovirus-associated TCR beta chains were listed, numbering 164. In vitro data verified a few CMV-associated chains as specific for CMV antigens. Rarity held for most TCR sequences, but there were some public TCRs that occurred in many donors.

For this clone: The target antigen is unknown.

The sequenced sample was PBMCs. This TCR derives from a man aged 30-40 years in good health and CMV-seronegative. This sequence joins TRBV25-1 and TRBJ2-1, with TRBD2 matching 7 bases. The CDR3 spells CASSEFKRGEQFF. The CDR3 DNA sequence: TGTGCCAGCAGTGAATTTAAGCGGGGTGAGCAGTTCTTC.